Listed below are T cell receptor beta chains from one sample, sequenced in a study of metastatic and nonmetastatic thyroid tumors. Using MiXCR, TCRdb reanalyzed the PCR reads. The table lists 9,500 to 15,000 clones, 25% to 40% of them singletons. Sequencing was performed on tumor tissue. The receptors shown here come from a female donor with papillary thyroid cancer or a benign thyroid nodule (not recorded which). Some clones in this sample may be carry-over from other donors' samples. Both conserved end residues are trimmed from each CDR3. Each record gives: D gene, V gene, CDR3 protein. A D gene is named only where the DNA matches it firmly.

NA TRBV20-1 SASNKGGDYGYT
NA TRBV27 ASSSQGRRTEAF
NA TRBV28 ASSSDFTDTQY
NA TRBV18 ASSPEGDTQY
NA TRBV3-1 ASSDTVGYT
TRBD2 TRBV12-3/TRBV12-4 ASSPLREVGYNEQF
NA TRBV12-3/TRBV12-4 ASSPPREVYGYT
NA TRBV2 ASSDLNEQF
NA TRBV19 ASQGQHNQPQH
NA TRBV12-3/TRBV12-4 ASNQHEGSGANVLT
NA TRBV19 ASSIGGSYNEQF
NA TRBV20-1 SARGRARGSYNEQF
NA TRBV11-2 ASSPGLANTGELF
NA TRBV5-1 ASSPYLQGLYGYT
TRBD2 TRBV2 ASRYISGASYNEQF
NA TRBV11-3 ASSLDSGQLYNEQF
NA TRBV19 VSSWDLKSPQH
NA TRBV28 ASSGGRGSYEQY
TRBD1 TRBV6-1 ASARDREYEQY
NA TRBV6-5 ASSYSGNGARVEQF
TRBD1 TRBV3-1 ANIQKPGQGGRGYT
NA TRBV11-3 ASSRDTLQVEQY
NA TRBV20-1 SARDGRGISYEQY
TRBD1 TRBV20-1 SAEPGQGPDIPNYGYT
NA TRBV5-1 ASSLLGGAGNEQF
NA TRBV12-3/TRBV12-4 ASSFSGTGKLAGFSYEQY
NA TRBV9 ASSVGGSGGNTIY
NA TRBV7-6 ASSLVGGPYEQY
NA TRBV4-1 ASSQLALSSYNEQF
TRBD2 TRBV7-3 ASSSNGLAGGLADTQY
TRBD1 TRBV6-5 ASSYAGQGNEKLF
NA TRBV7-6 ASSLSPTGTEAF